This T cell receptor (beta chain) is drawn from a study of post-analysis software for immune sequencing data. The overall study: Progressive-relapsing, secondary progressive and relapsing-remitting multiple sclerosis were among the disease courses included.

Included in the TCR beta cDNA libraries were unique molecular identifiers. Roughly 500,000 cDNA molecules were obtained from roughly 1 to 10 million T cells. TCRdb analysed the PCR reads with MiXCR anew, one entry per CDR3 protein. Of about 540,000 distinct CDR3 sequences in the sample, around a third were seen once. Findings and limits, study-wide: When the samples were clustered directly with F measure, those that had been prepared in the same batch showed strong co-clustering. When patients were compared with controls, a handful of TRBV segments were more frequent, TRBV5-6, TRBV5-1 and TRBV20-1 among them. Among multiple sclerosis patients, normalized Chao1 diversity was significantly below that of controls.

The germline CDR1 and CDR2 sequences are SGDLS and YYNGEE. The CDR3 is 14 amino acids. V gave up 3 bases and J gave up 5 bases, with 14 bases separating them. Points on this clonotype: Its cognate antigen is unknown.

The clonotype comes from a girl under 18 with multiple sclerosis. V usage is TRBV9 and J usage is TRBJ2-5; tentative D call: TRBD2 (6 bases). The specimen was blood. CDR3 amino acids: CASSGTTAGETQYF. For the CDR3, the DNA is TGTGCCAGCAGCGGGACTACCGCGGGGGAGACCCAGTACTTC.